One sample yielded the 17 T cell receptor beta chains listed below, sequenced in a study of response to subunit inactivated influenza vaccine. TCRdb re-derived calls from the RT-PCR reads in MiXCR, one entry per CDR3 protein. The table shows 500,000 to 550,000 distinct CDR3 sequences, with roughly a quarter occurring only once. This sample also belongs to another study, concerning T cells expressing NK-cell markers. That source reports: For TCR beta, cDNA was produced by 5'RACE template switching with UMIs.

The input for sequencing was CD4+ T cells sorted from PBMCs, taken about 12 days after vaccination. The receptors stem from a man aged 50 to 59 who received an inactivated influenza vaccine.

In its sample, this clonotype was seen once. The chain uses TRBV6-6 and TRBJ2-7, with no clear D. Germline V gene sequence: CDR1 MNHNY, CDR2 SVGAGI (reference sequence). This CDR3 spans 12 amino acids. V was clipped by 4 bases and J by 5 bases, with 9 bases between them. CDR3 nucleotides: TGTGCCAGCAGTTCAACGGACCACGAGCAGTACTTC. Protein product: CASSSTDHEQYF.

The V and J genes are TRBV20-1 and TRBJ1-6; a possible D gene is TRBD1 (6 bases). The CDR3 spans 14 residues. Trimming left V 1 base short and J 9 bases short, with 13 bases between. CDR1 and CDR2 (germline): DFQATT, SNEGSKA (reference sequence). The chain's CDR3 is CSARGGRGVSPLHF. CDR3 sequence (DNA): TGCAGTGCTAGAGGAGGCAGGGGAGTTTCACCCCTCCACTTT.

This clonotype was counted ten times or more. V gene TRBV2 combines with J gene TRBJ2-2; maybe TRBD1 (6 bases). Per the germline V gene, CDR1 is SNHLY and CDR2 is FYNNEI. V gave up 6 bases and J gave up 3 bases, with 11 bases separating them. The CDR3 runs 14 residues. The CDR3 loop is CASRGDTDTGELFF. The CDR3 DNA reads as TGTGCCAGCAGGGGGGACACTGACACCGGGGAGCTGTTTTTT.

The chain recombines TRBV20-1 with TRBJ1-5, with TRBD1 matching 11 bases. There are 14 residues in the CDR3. Germline V CDR1 and CDR2: DFQATT, SNEGSKA (reference sequence). Germline trimming cut 3 bases from V and 6 bases from J; bases unmatched to any gene: 4. The CDR3 DNA reads as TGCAGTGCTAGGGACAGGGGGCTTTCTCAGCCCCAGCATTTT. This translates into CSARDRGLSQPQHF.

This clonotype was detected only a few times. The CDR3 DNA is TGCGCCAGCAGCTTGGGTGGGGGCCGGGATTCACCCCTCCACTTT. Its protein is CASSLGGGRDSPLHF. The J gene is TRBJ1-6, the V gene TRBV5-1; D possibly corresponds to TRBD1 (6 bases). V was trimmed by 0 bases and J by 8 bases, leaving 12 bases between them. Germline loops: CDR1 SGHRS, CDR2 YFSETQ. The CDR3 has 15 residues.

This sequence joins TRBV6-5 and TRBJ1-4; no clear D gene. Germline V lookup: CDR1 MNHEY, CDR2 SVGAGI. This CDR3 region has 16 residues. Between the trimmed V and J ends, which lost 2 bases and 0 bases, there was a span of 10 bases. CDR3 loop: CASSYSTPATNEKLFF. In DNA, the CDR3 is TGTGCCAGCAGTTACAGCACACCCGCAACTAATGAAAAACTGTTTTTT.

This clonotype came up a few times. The V gene is TRBV5-5, the J gene TRBJ2-7; 7 nucleotides agree with TRBD1. This CDR3 contains 13 residues. Trimming cost V 4 bases and J 7 bases; bases outside gene matches: 8. CDR1 SGHKS and CDR2 YYEKEE come from the germline V gene (reference sequence). The CDR3 loop is CASSPYDRVEQYF. CDR3 bases: TGTGCCAGCAGCCCCTACGACAGGGTAGAGCAGTACTTC.

This chain joins TRBV7-2 and TRBJ1-1; TRBD1 aligns across 7 bases. The germline CDR1 and CDR2 sequences are SGHTA and FQGNSA. J was trimmed by 4 bases and V by 1 base; bases with no gene match: 6. The CDR3 contains 15 residues. DNA of the CDR3: TGTGCCAGCAGCTTAGGAGAGGGGGCGAGCACTGAAGCTTTCTTT. Amino acid sequence: CASSLGEGASTEAFF.

This clonotype was found a few times. V usage is TRBV7-9 and J usage is TRBJ2-3, with TRBD2 identical over 7 bases. The germline V gene has CDR1 SEHNR and CDR2 FQNEAQ (reference sequence). J gave up 4 bases and V 1 base, and 5 bases lay outside the gene matches. The CDR3 contains 15 residues. CDR3 in amino acids: CASSLGGRVSDTQYF. The CDR3 DNA reads TGTGCCAGCAGCTTAGGCGGGAGAGTGTCAGATACGCAGTATTTT.

The CDR3 nucleotides are TGCGCCAGCAGCGCAAGGGACAGGGGGAACACTGAAGCTTTCTTT. This sequence encodes CASSARDRGNTEAFF. The V and J genes are TRBV5-1 and TRBJ1-1; 10 nucleotides match TRBD1. Germline V CDR1 and CDR2: SGHRS, YFSETQ. V lost 4 bases and J lost 1; bases outside the gene matches: 4. The CDR3 covers 15 residues. Drawing the rest from reference TRBV5-1 and TRBJ1-1, the complete variable domain is KAGVTQTPRYLIKTRGQQVTLSCSPISGHRSVSWYQQTPGQGLQFLFEYFSETQRNKGNFPGRFSGRQFSNSRSEMNVSTLELGDSALYLCASSARDRGNTEAFFGQGTRLTVV.

CDR3 coding DNA: TGTGCCAGCAGCTCCCCTCCGGGACAGGATGGAACTGAAGCTTTCTTT. This translates into CASSSPPGQDGTEAFF. This rearrangement joins TRBV28 to TRBJ1-1, with 8 positions matching TRBD1. Germline values: CDR1 MDHEN, CDR2 SYDVKM. After removal of 6 bases from V and 5 bases from J, the junction contained 14 bases not matched to a gene. The length of the CDR3 is 16 residues.

The CDR3 is CASSFSGVDTQYF. In DNA form, the CDR3 reads TGTGCCAGCAGTTTCTCAGGGGTAGATACGCAGTATTTT. The gene calls are TRBV7-2 and TRBJ2-3; D possibly corresponds to TRBD1 (6 bases). V was pared by 6 bases and J by 5 bases, with 12 bases between. The CDR3 length is 13 residues. The germline CDR1 and CDR2 sequences are SGHTA and FQGNSA.

Only a few counts were recorded for this clonotype. An end of the junction does not agree with germline; a read error may underlie this. The genes are TRBV5-1 and TRBJ2-2, with 8 bases aligning to TRBD1. CDR3 length equals 16 residues. Germline CDR1 SGHRS, CDR2 YFSETQ. CDR3 in DNA: TGCGCCAGCAGCCCGGAGGGACAGGTTCCCACCGGGGAGCTGTCTTTT. Its translation: CASSPEGQVPTGELSF.

This sequence joins TRBV12-3 or TRBV12-4 and TRBJ2-5; D is possibly TRBD2 (6 bases). The V and J ends lost 6 bases and 4 bases respectively, with 15 bases between them. CDR3 length: 14 residues. CDR3 loop: CASRPGLVVETQYF. The CDR3, as DNA: TGTGCCAGCAGGCCGGGACTGGTGGTAGAGACCCAGTACTTC.

In its sample, this clonotype was seen a few times. The chain employs TRBV7-2 and TRBJ1-3; 7 positions agree with TRBD1. Per the germline V gene, CDR1 is SGHTA and CDR2 is FQGNSA. This CDR3 region has 16 residues. V dropped 5 bases and J dropped 1; count of bases not matched to a gene: 8. The CDR3 loop is CASSQQGSGSGNTIYF. The CDR3 DNA sequence: TGTGCCAGCAGCCAACAGGGGTCCGGGTCTGGAAACACCATATATTTT.

The V and J genes are TRBV7-2 and TRBJ2-5; 10 nucleotides align to TRBD2. After removal of 6 bases from V and 2 bases from J, the junction contained 12 bases not matched to a gene. The V gene's germline CDR1 is SGHTA and CDR2 FQGNSA. CDR3 length: 17 amino acids. CDR3 in amino acids: CASRLTPGTSEQETQYF. The CDR3 DNA follows: TGTGCCAGCAGACTGACTCCCGGGACTAGCGAGCAAGAGACCCAGTACTTC.

This clonotype was seen only a few times. The rearrangement links TRBV20-1 to TRBJ1-6, with a weak D call TRBD1 (5 bases). Germline loops: CDR1 DFQATT, CDR2 SNEGSKA (reference sequence). The CDR3 loop spans 15 amino acids. V lost 0 bases, J lost 7 bases, and 13 bases lay in between. CDR3 coding DNA: TGCAGTGCTAGAGACACGGGGCAGATCAATTCACCCCTCCACTTT. Residues: CSARDTGQINSPLHF.